The source of this T cell receptor (beta chain) is a study of beta chain features in type 1 diabetes. Findings and limits, study-wide: Researchers report that Type 1 diabetes patients had moderately but significantly shorter TCRB CDR3s across all four CD4+ subsets.

A note on this clone: The target antigen is unknown.

Germline V gene data show CDR1 as ENHRY and CDR2 as SYGVKD. The CDR3 covers 15 residues. With 6 bases clipped from V and 6 bases from J, the junction kept 10 bases outside the gene matches. The isolated RNA, all of it, was reverse transcribed, so expressed TCRB transcripts were what got sequenced. TCRdb's table, derived via immunoSEQ multiplex PCR, lists solely in-frame clones and lacks some. The sample lists about 140,000 clones, about 13% seen once, with around 1.2% in the top ten. The clonotype originates from a man younger than 35 with type 1 diabetes. V usage is TRBV10-3 and J usage is TRBJ2-3; TRBD1 agrees at 9 bases. Sequences were obtained from central memory CD4+ T cells from blood. CDR3 in amino acids: CAISQSGTGRDTQYF. The DNA for the CDR3 is TGTGCCATCAGCCAATCCGGGACAGGGAGGGATACGCAGTATTTT.